This T cell receptor (beta chain) was recovered during a study of cytomegalovirus exposure and HLA in healthy donors. Germline V lookup: CDR1 LNHDA, CDR2 SQIVND (reference sequence). V was shortened by 5 bases and J by 1 base, with 8 bases between the two germline ends. The CDR3 is 13 residues long. PCR involved 60 Vbeta and 13 Jbeta primers. Only in-frame clones appear in the TCRdb table, and some are missing; sequencing was by immunoSEQ multiplex PCR. The sample yields 100,000 to 150,000 clones, around 72% seen once. The sequenced sample was PBMCs. J is TRBJ1-1 and V is TRBV19; tentatively, D is TRBD1 (5 bases). The TCR was taken from a man aged 30-40 years in good health and CMV-seronegative. CDR3 sequence reads: CASSSTGNTEAFF. CDR3 DNA sequence: TGTGCCAGTAGTTCAACAGGGAACACTGAAGCTTTCTTT.